This T cell receptor (beta chain) was sequenced for a study of graft-versus-host responses after intestinal transplantation. Study at large: Recipients obtained multivisceral, liver-intestinal, or isolated intestinal transplants. After anti-thymocyte globulin induction, recipients took tacrolimus and steroids for around three years. General study points: Individuals carrying graft-donor T cell macrochimerism showed high graft-versus-host to host-versus-graft clonal ratios in allografts. Early HvG declines after transplant were associated with peak circulating GvH clone levels.

CDR1 and CDR2 (germline): MNHEY, SVGAGI. The CDR3 extends over 15 amino acids. The V end lost 2 bases, the J end lost 9 bases, and 14 bases lay between the germline ends. In the case of this clone: What it recognizes is unknown.

Sequenced by immunoSEQ multiplex PCR; TCRdb stores in-frame clones only, minus some. This sample has around 64,000 clones, with 94% found just once. The V gene is TRBV6-5, the J gene TRBJ1-6; a weak D match, TRBD1 (5 bases). This clonotype was sampled from a human donor who was the organ donor for an intestinal transplant. The sample consisted of unstimulated CD4+ T cells sorted from spleen or lymph node cells, taken before transplant. The CDR3 DNA sequence: TGTGCCAGCAGTTACGACAGAACCGCGAGTTCACCCCTCCACTTT. The encoded protein is CASSYDRTASSPLHF.